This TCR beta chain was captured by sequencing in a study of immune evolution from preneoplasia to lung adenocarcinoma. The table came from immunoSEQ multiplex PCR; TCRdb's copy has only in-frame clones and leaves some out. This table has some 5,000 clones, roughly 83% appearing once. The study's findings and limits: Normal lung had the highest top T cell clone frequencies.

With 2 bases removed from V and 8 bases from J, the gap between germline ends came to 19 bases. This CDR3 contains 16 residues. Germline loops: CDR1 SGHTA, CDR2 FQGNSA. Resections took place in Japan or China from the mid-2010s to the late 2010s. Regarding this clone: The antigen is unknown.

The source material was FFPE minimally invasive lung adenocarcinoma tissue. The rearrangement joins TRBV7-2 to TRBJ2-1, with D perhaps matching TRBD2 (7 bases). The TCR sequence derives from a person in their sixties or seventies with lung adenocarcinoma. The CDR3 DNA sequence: TGTGCCAGCAGCTTATCGGTAGGGGGAGGGCGCTATGAGCAGTTCTTC. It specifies CASSLSVGGGRYEQFF.